By frequency in the sample, the clone carrying this T cell receptor (beta chain) is medium-sized. Its target is unknown. The data belong to a study of T cells in localized non-small cell lung cancer. Whole-study results and caveats: Turning up in adjacent lung were a median about 56 of the top 100 tumor clones. The greatest T cell clonality was found in uninvolved adjacent lung (higher than in tumor).

It was adjacent lung free of atypia that was taken, at least 2 cm from the tumor margin. The data were produced by immunoSEQ multiplex PCR, yet TCRdb's version contains in-frame clones alone and is incomplete. The sample has around 2,000 clones, less than 30% seen once. Sequencing used normal lung tissue next to the tumor, obtained before any cancer treatment. The source is a woman between 35 and 75 years old with stage I lung adenocarcinoma.

The CDR3 sequence is CASIRNTEAFF. CDR3 DNA sequence: TGTGCCAGCATCCGAAACACTGAAGCTTTCTTT. V and J are TRBV6-7 and TRBJ1-1; unclear D gene. TRBV6-7 qualifies as an ORF whose function is uncertain. The V end was cut by 7 bases, the J end by 2 bases, with 5 bases between. This CDR3 has 11 amino acids.